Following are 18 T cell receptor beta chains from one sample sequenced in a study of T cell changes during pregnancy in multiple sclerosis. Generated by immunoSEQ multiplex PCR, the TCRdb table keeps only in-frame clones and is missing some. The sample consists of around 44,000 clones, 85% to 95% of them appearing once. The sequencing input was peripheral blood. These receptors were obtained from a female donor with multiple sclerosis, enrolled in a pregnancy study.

CDR3 nucleotides: TGTGCCAGCAGCTTAGAGACGGCGGCTGGCTACACCTTC. This translates into CASSLETAAGYTF. The genes are TRBV7-2 and TRBJ1-2; D not certain. The CDR3 is 13 residues long. The germline V gene has CDR1 SGHTA and CDR2 FQGNSA. Trimming took 1 base from V and 7 from J, leaving 10 bases between them.

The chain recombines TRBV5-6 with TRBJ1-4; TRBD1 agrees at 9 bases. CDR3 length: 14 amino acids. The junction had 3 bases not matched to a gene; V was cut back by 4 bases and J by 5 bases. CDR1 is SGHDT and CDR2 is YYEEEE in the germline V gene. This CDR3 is CASSRGTGNEKLFF. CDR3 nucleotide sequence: TGTGCCAGCAGCCGTGGGACAGGGAATGAAAAACTGTTTTTT.

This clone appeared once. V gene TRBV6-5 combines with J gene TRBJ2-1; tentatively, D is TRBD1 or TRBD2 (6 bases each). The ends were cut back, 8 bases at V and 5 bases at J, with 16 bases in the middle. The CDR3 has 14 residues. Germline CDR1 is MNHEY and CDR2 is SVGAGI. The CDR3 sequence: CASGTWRDNNEQFF. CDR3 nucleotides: TGTGCCAGCGGAACGTGGCGGGACAACAATGAGCAGTTCTTC.

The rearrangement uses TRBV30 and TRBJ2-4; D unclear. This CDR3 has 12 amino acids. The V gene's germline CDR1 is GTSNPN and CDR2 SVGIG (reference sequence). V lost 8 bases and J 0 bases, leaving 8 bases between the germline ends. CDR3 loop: CATQIAKNIQYF. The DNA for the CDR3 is TGTGCCACCCAGATAGCCAAAAACATTCAGTACTTC.

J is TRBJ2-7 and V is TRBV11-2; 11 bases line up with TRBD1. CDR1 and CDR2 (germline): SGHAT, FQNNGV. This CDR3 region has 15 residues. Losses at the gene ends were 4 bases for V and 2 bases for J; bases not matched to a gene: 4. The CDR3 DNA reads TGTGCCAGCAGCTACGGGACAGGGGGTGCCTACGAGCAGTACTTC. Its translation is CASSYGTGGAYEQYF.

The DNA for the CDR3 is TGTGCCAGCAGCCTAACAGGGGGCGGCACTGAAGCTTTCTTT. The encoded protein is CASSLTGGGTEAFF. This chain uses TRBV5-4 with TRBJ1-1; TRBD1 aligns across 9 bases. The CDR3 has 14 amino acids. V was pared by 4 bases and J by 4 bases, with 5 bases of the junction left unmatched. CDR1 is SGHNT, CDR2 YYREEE, per germline (reference sequence).

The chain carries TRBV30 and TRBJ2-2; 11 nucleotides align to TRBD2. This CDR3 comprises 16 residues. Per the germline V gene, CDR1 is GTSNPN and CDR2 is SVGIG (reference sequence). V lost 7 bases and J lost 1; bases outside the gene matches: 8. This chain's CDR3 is CALTGTSGKNTGELFF. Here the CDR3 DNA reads TGTGCCTTAACCGGGACTAGCGGAAAGAACACCGGGGAGCTGTTTTTT.

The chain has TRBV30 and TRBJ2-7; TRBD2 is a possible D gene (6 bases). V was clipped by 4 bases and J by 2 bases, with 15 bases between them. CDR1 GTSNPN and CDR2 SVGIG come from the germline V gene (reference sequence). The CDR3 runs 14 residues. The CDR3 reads CAWTRGGTPYEQYF. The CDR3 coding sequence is TGTGCCTGGACCAGAGGAGGGACCCCCTACGAGCAGTACTTC.

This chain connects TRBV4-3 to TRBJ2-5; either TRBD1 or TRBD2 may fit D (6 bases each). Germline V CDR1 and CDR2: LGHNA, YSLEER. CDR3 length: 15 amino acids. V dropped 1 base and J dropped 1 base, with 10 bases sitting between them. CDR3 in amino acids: CASSQVSGAQETQYF. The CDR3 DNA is TGCGCCAGCAGCCAAGTTTCGGGGGCCCAAGAGACCCAGTACTTC.

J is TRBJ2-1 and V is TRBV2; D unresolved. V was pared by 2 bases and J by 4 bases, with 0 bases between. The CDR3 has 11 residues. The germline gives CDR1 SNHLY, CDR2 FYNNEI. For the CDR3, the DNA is TGTGCCAGCAGTGAATACAATGAGCAGTTCTTC. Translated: CASSEYNEQFF.

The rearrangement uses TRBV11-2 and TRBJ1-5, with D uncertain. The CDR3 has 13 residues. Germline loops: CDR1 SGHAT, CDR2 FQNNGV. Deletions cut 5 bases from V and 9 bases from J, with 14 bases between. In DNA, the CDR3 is TGTGCCAGCAGCGTAACCCTAGGCGGGCCCCAGCATTTT. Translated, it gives CASSVTLGGPQHF.

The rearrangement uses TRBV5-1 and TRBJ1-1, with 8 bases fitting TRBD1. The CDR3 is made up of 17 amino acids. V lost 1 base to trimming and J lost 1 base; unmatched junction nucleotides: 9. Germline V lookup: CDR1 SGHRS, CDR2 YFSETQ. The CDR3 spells CASSLSQGAGQNTEAFF. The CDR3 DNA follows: TGCGCCAGCAGCTTGAGCCAGGGGGCAGGTCAGAACACTGAAGCTTTCTTT.

Here the CDR3 reads CASWGTGLNEKLFF. The CDR3 coding sequence is TGTGCCAGCTGGGGAACAGGGCTTAATGAAAAACTGTTTTTT. The chain joins TRBV28 to TRBJ1-4; D may be TRBD1 (6 bases). The V end was cut by 8 bases, the J end by 4 bases, with 14 bases between. The CDR3 is 14 amino acids. CDR1 and CDR2 (germline): MDHEN, SYDVKM.

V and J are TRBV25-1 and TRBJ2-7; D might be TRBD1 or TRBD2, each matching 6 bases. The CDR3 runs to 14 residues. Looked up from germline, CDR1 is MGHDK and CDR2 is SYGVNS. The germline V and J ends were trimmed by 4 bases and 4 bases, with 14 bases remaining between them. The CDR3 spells CASSVGGSEYEQYF. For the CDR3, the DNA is TGTGCCAGCAGTGTAGGGGGGAGTGAGTACGAGCAGTACTTC.

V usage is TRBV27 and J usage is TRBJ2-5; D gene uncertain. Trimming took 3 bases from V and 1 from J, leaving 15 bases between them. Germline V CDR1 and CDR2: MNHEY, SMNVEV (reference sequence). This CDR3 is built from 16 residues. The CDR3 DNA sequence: TGTGCCAGCAGTTTTATGAGGTCTTGGGGCCAAGAGACCCAGTACTTC. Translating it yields CASSFMRSWGQETQYF.

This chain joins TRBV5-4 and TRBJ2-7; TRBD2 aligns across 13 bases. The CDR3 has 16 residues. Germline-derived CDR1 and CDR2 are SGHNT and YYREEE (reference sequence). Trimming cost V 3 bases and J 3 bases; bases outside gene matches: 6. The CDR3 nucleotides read TGTGCCAGCAGCTCGGGGGGACTAGCGGGAAGCTACGAGCAGTACTTC. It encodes CASSSGGLAGSYEQYF.

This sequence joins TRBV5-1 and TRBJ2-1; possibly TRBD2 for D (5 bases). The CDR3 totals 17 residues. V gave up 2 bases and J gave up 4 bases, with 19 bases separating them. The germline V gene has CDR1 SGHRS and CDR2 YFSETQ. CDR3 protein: CASSLSLDWQHYNEQFF. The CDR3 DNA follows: TGCGCCAGCAGCTTATCTTTGGACTGGCAACATTACAATGAGCAGTTCTTC.

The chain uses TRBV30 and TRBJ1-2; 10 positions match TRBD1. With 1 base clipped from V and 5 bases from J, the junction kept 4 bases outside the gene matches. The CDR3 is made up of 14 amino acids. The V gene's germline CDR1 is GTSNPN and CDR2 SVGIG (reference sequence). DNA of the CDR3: TGTGCCTGGAGTGGGACAGGGGGAAGGTATGGCTACACCTTC. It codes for CAWSGTGGRYGYTF.